This T cell receptor (beta chain) derives from a study of PD-L1 blockade in urothelial cancer. Time point meaning: pretreatment peripheral blood. Germline CDR1 reads KGHSH; CDR2 reads LQKENI. The germline V and J ends were trimmed by 0 bases and 4 bases, with 9 bases remaining between them. This CDR3 has 14 amino acids. This clone was seen a few times. Clones were read by immunoSEQ multiplex PCR, and TCRdb kept only the in-frame ones, dropping some. This sample has 130,000 or so clones, with 70% to 85% found just once. This clonotype originated in a man aged 50 to 60 with urothelial cancer. The specimen was PBMCs, collected around atezolizumab (anti-PD-L1) treatment. The chain carries TRBV18 and TRBJ1-2; D is unclear. CDR3 nucleotide sequence: TGTGCCAGCTCACCACCGGCGGCCGCCTATGGCTACACCTTC. Translating it yields CASSPPAAAYGYTF.